These T cell receptor beta chains were read from a single sample in a study of T cell repertoires in cytomegalovirus infection. TCRdb reanalysed the reads using MiXCR and keeps one entry per CDR3 protein. The sample has fewer than 300,000 distinct CDR3 sequences, roughly 23% seen once. Material for sequencing was PBMCs. The receptors were gathered from a human donor in good health (CMV status not recorded). Some clones in this sample may be carry-over from other donors' samples. The CDR3 runs from the conserved cysteine through the conserved F or W. D genes are given only for firm matches. A row's size may be missing; if present it is once, few, many or a size class.

size,J,V,D,DNA,CDR3
few,TRBJ2-7,TRBV12-3/TRBV12-4,TRBD1,TGTGCCAGCAGTTTCCCCGGACAGGCCTACGAGCAGTACTTC,CASSFPGQAYEQYF
many,TRBJ2-2,TRBV11-2,TRBD2,TGTGCCAGCAGCTTAAGCGGGGGGAACACCGGGGAGCTGTTTTTT,CASSLSGGNTGELFF
-,TRBJ2-6,TRBV7-2,TRBD1,TGTGCCAGCAGCCCCGGACAGGGGAAGATCGGGGCCAACGTCCTGACTTTC,CASSPGQGKIGANVLTF
-,TRBJ2-7,TRBV11-2,TRBD2,TGTGCCAGCAGCTTAGCAGCGGGAGTTGGGTTATACGAGCAGTACTTC,CASSLAAGVGLYEQYF
-,TRBJ1-5,TRBV7-2,TRBD1,TGTGCCAGCAGCTTAGGTACAAGGACAGGGGGCAATCAGCCCCAGCATTTT,CASSLGTRTGGNQPQHF
few,TRBJ1-1,TRBV5-1,-,TGCGCCAGCAGCTTGGGAGGGGACGGCACTGAAGCTTTCTTT,CASSLGGDGTEAFF
-,TRBJ1-5,TRBV7-2,TRBD1,TGTGCCAGCAGCCGACCGACAGGGGGCCATCAGCCCCAGCATTTT,CASSRPTGGHQPQHF
-,TRBJ2-1,TRBV18,-,TGTGCCAGCTCACCACGGGGGGCGACAGGGCATGAGCAGTTCTTC,CASSPRGATGHEQFF
-,TRBJ2-7,TRBV6-5,TRBD1,TGTGCCAGCAACCCAGGACAGGGGACGGGGGAGCAGTACTTC,CASNPGQGTGEQYF
many,TRBJ1-5,TRBV12-3/TRBV12-4,-,TGTGCCAGCAGTTTGGGTCAGGATCAGCCCCAGCATTTT,CASSLGQDQPQHF
few,TRBJ2-2,TRBV5-6,-,TGTGCCAGCAGCCCACAGAGATTGAACACCGGGGAGCTGTTTTTT,CASSPQRLNTGELFF
-,TRBJ2-3,TRBV5-1,TRBD2,TGCGCCAGCAGCTCTGGGACTAGCGGCACAGATACGCAGTATTTT,CASSSGTSGTDTQYF
few,TRBJ2-7,TRBV25-1,-,TGTGCCAGCAGTGAATCGGCCGAGCAGTACTTC,CASSESAEQYF
many,TRBJ1-1,TRBV11-2,-,TGTGCCAGCTCCCAACGGGGGAACACTGAAGCTTTCTTT,CASSQRGNTEAFF
many,TRBJ2-7,TRBV6-6,-,TGTGCCAGCAGTTACTCTGGCATTCCCACCTACGAGCAGTACTTC,CASSYSGIPTYEQYF
-,TRBJ2-3,TRBV25-1,TRBD2,TGTGCCAGCAAACAAGGACTAGAAGACACAGATACGCAGTATTTT,CASKQGLEDTDTQYF
-,TRBJ2-5,TRBV24-1,-,TGTGCCACCAGTGATTACGGGGCAGAGACCCAGTACTTC,CATSDYGAETQYF
-,TRBJ1-1,TRBV20-1,-,TGCAGTGTTCTGATAGAGAACACTGAAGCTTTCTTT,CSVLIENTEAFF
-,TRBJ2-7,TRBV20-1,-,TGCAGTGCAATTGACTCAGTGGGGAGAACCTACGAGCAGTACTTC,CSAIDSVGRTYEQYF
-,TRBJ2-6,TRBV24-1,-,TGTGCCACCAGTGATTTGACAGCTTCTGGGGCCAACGTCCTGACTTTC,CATSDLTASGANVLTF
-,TRBJ2-7,TRBV20-1,TRBD2,TGCAGTGCGGGACTAGCGGGAGCAGGTTACGAGCAGTACTTC,CSAGLAGAGYEQYF
many,TRBJ2-3,TRBV7-2,-,TGTGCCAGCAGCGCGCAAAGCACAGATACGCAGTATTTT,CASSAQSTDTQYF
-,TRBJ2-7,TRBV5-5,TRBD2,TGTGCCAGCAGCTTGAGCGGGAGGTACTCCTACGAGCAGTACTTC,CASSLSGRYSYEQYF
few,TRBJ1-1,TRBV18,-,TGTGCCAGCTCCACATCAGGCAGGCGGGGCACTGAAGCTTTCTTT,CASSTSGRRGTEAFF
-,TRBJ2-2,TRBV7-2,-,TGTGCCAGCAGCTTGACGGCGGGAAACGCGAACACCGGGGAGCTGTTTTTT,CASSLTAGNANTGELFF
few,TRBJ1-2,TRBV2,TRBD1,TGTGCCAGCAGTGCGGACAGGGAGTACTATGGCTACACCTTC,CASSADREYYGYTF
-,TRBJ2-3,TRBV28,-,TGTGCCAGCAGTTTGCAGGATACGCAGTATTTT,CASSLQDTQYF
many,TRBJ1-1,TRBV11-2,TRBD1,TGTGCCAGCAGCTTGGGACAGGGGGCTGAAGCTTTCTTT,CASSLGQGAEAFF
many,TRBJ2-7,TRBV12-3/TRBV12-4,-,TGTGCCAGCAGTTTAGCGTTGGGAACCGGGGGCTACGAGCAGTACTTC,CASSLALGTGGYEQYF
-,TRBJ1-2,TRBV6-5,-,TGTGCCAGCACCCAAGGCCTGGGCTACACCTTC,CASTQGLGYTF
many,TRBJ2-3,TRBV7-2,-,TGTGCCAGCAGCCCGTGGATGGACGGGTTGGAGTATTTT,CASSPWMDGLEYF
few,TRBJ1-4,TRBV7-9,-,TGTGCCAGCAGCCCCCCCGGACGGACAACTAATGAAAAACTGTTTTTT,CASSPPGRTTNEKLFF
many,TRBJ2-7,TRBV7-2,TRBD1,TGTGCCAGCAGCCGAAACAGGGGTATAACCTACGAGCAGTACTTC,CASSRNRGITYEQYF
-,TRBJ2-1,TRBV20-1,-,TGCAGTGCTAGCTTCCGGGGCTCCTACAATGAGCAGTTCTTC,CSASFRGSYNEQFF
once,TRBJ2-7,TRBV19,TRBD2,TGTGCCAGTAGTATAAGTCTAGCGGGAGGCAGCGAGCAGTACTTC,CASSISLAGGSEQYF
few,TRBJ2-3,TRBV6-5,TRBD2,TGTGCCGCCCTAGCCCAGCGGGGCCGCACAGATACGCAGTATTTT,CAALAQRGRTDTQYF
-,TRBJ1-3,TRBV12-3/TRBV12-4,-,TGTGCCAGCAGTTTAGCTGGGTACACCATATATTTT,CASSLAGYTIYF
few,TRBJ2-1,TRBV12-3/TRBV12-4,-,TGTGCCAGCAGTCCCCCTGGGGGGGCGGGATACAATGAGCAGTTCTTC,CASSPPGGAGYNEQFF
-,TRBJ2-7,TRBV29-1,-,TGCAGCGTTGAAAGGAACGTAGGCGAGCAGTACTTC,CSVERNVGEQYF
many,TRBJ2-3,TRBV7-3,TRBD2,TGTGCCAGCAGCCCCGGACTAGCGGGAGTTCGATGGGGCACAGATACGCAGTATTTT,CASSPGLAGVRWGTDTQYF
-,TRBJ1-5,TRBV7-2,TRBD1,TGTGCCAGCAGCATGTGGACAGGCGACAATCAGCCCCAGCATTTT,CASSMWTGDNQPQHF
few,TRBJ1-2,TRBV20-1,-,TGCAGTGCTCCGAGGGAAGGGATCTATGGCTACACCTTC,CSAPREGIYGYTF
many,TRBJ1-1,TRBV7-3,-,TGTGCCAGCAGCTTAACGGTAGTGACGCAGAACACTGAAGCTTTCTTT,CASSLTVVTQNTEAFF
many,TRBJ2-1,TRBV7-2,TRBD2,TGTGCCAGCAGCTTTCGACTAGCGGGAGGGTACAATGAGCAGTTCTTC,CASSFRLAGGYNEQFF
-,TRBJ2-1,TRBV28,TRBD1,TGTGCCAGCAGTACAGGACAGGGGGCTTTTTCCTACAATGAGCAGTTCTTC,CASSTGQGAFSYNEQFF
-,TRBJ1-2,TRBV25-1,-,TGTGCCAGCAGTGAATGGAGGGGCTACTATGGCTACACCTTC,CASSEWRGYYGYTF
many,TRBJ1-3,TRBV11-3,-,TGTGCCAGCAGCAAGGACAGCCTCTCTGGAAACACCATATATTTT,CASSKDSLSGNTIYF
-,TRBJ2-7,TRBV28,TRBD2,TGTGCCAGCAGGGGGGGGATCTACGAGCAGTACTTC,CASRGGIYEQYF
few,TRBJ1-2,TRBV2,-,TGTGCCAGCACCGCCGGGGCCTATGGCTACACCTTC,CASTAGAYGYTF